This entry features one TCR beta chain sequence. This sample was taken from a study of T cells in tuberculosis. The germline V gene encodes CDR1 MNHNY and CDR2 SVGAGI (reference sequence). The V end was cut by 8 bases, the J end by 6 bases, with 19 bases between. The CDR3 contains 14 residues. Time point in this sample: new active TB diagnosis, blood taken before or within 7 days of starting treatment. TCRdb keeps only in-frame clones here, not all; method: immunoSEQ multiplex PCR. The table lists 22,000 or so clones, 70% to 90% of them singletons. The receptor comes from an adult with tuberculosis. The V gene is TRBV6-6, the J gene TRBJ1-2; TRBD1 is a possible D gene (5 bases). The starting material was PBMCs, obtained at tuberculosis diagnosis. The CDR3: CASRLELGGNGYTF. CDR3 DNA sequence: TGTGCCAGCCGATTAGAATTGGGGGGGAATGGCTACACCTTC.